The 5 T cell receptor beta chains below come from one sample, sequenced in a study of T cells in Graves' hyperthyroidism and ophthalmopathy. Amplified regions were TCR beta CDR3 sequences from RNA transcripts. In the first-round RT-PCR of the TCR CDR3, the HTBI primer set was used. Each CDR3 protein is one row after TCRdb ran MiXCR on the multiplex PCR reads. The sample has 250,000 to 400,000 distinct CDR3 sequences, roughly 13% seen once. The specimen was blood. The source of these receptors is a middle-aged woman with Graves' ophthalmopathy.

This clonotype has more than one count but fewer than ten. J is TRBJ2-5 and V is TRBV4-1; the match to TRBD2 covers 15 bases. The CDR3 runs to 17 residues. The V segment lost 3 bases and the J segment 4 bases; nucleotides outside the gene matches: 6. Germline assignment: CDR1 MGHRA and CDR2 YSYEKL. The CDR3 here is CASSHGLAGGSSETQYF. The CDR3 nucleotides read TGCGCCAGCAGCCACGGACTAGCGGGAGGGTCGTCAGAGACCCAGTACTTC.

The chain links TRBV4-1 to TRBJ1-5; D not resolved. The CDR3 extends over 15 amino acids. The ends were cut back, 0 bases at V and 3 bases at J, with 9 bases in the middle. Germline values: CDR1 MGHRA, CDR2 YSYEKL. CDR3 sequence reads: CASSQEKSLNQPQHF. CDR3 DNA sequence: TGCGCCAGCAGCCAAGAAAAGTCCCTCAATCAGCCCCAGCATTTT.

This clonotype was counted ten times or more. The chain combines TRBV13 with TRBJ2-1; D not resolved. Germline assignment: CDR1 PRHDT and CDR2 FYEKMQ (reference sequence). The V end was cut by 6 bases, the J end by 8 bases, with 11 bases between. This CDR3 has 12 amino acids. In DNA, the CDR3 is TGTGCCAGCAGTTTAACTGGGTATGAGCAGTTCTTC. Its protein product is CASSLTGYEQFF.

This clonotype came up many times. V and J are TRBV29-1 and TRBJ1-1, with 9 bases identical to TRBD1. This CDR3 contains 13 residues. V trimming: 6 bases; J trimming: 0 bases; junction bases outside the gene matches: 2. Germline loops: CDR1 SQVTM, CDR2 ANQGSEA. CDR3 sequence reads: CSVRQGVNTEAFF. The CDR3 DNA sequence: TGCAGCGTCCGACAGGGGGTGAACACTGAAGCTTTCTTT.

This clonotype was found a few times. The chain combines TRBV3-1 with TRBJ1-1; no reliable D call. The germline V gene encodes CDR1 LGHDT and CDR2 YNNKEL (reference sequence). This CDR3 comprises 12 residues. Trimming took off 0 bases at V and 7 bases at J, with 6 bases between the two ends. CDR3 DNA sequence: TGTGCCAGCAGCCAAGATGGGGTTGAAGCTTTCTTT. Its translation is CASSQDGVEAFF.